The 17 T cell receptor beta chains reported below all come from one sample, sequenced in a study of T cell responses to AZD1222 COVID-19 vaccine. TCRdb's table, derived via immunoSEQ multiplex PCR, lists solely in-frame clones and lacks some. The data hold more than 140,000 clones, with more than 70% observed a single time. The source material was peripheral blood, sampled on day 0 of AZD1222 vaccination. The receptor source for this set is an adult in good health.

J is TRBJ1-6 and V is TRBV15; no definite D call. The V and J ends lost 3 bases and 9 bases respectively, with 12 bases between them. The CDR3 has 14 residues. Germline V gene data show CDR1 as LNHNV and CDR2 as YYDKDF (reference sequence). The CDR3 DNA sequence: TGTGCCACCAGCAGGGACGTCACGGGTTCACCCCTCCACTTT. As protein: CATSRDVTGSPLHF.

The V call is TRBV5-4, the J call TRBJ1-5, with TRBD1 as a possible D gene (5 bases). The CDR3 consists of 13 residues. Trimming took off 3 bases at V and 5 bases at J, with 9 bases between the two ends. The V gene's germline CDR1 is SGHNT and CDR2 YYREEE (reference sequence). CDR3 in amino acids: CASSSGGDQPQHF. CDR3 in DNA: TGTGCCAGCAGCTCCGGGGGGGATCAGCCCCAGCATTTT.

J is TRBJ2-3 and V is TRBV4-2, with no clear D. CDR3 length equals 15 residues. Per the germline V gene, CDR1 is LGHNA and CDR2 is YNFKEQ. V lost 0 bases and J lost 0, with 7 bases in between. CDR3 amino acids: CASSQEASSTDTQYF. The CDR3 coding sequence is TGTGCCAGCAGCCAAGAGGCGTCTAGCACAGATACGCAGTATTTT.

The chain joins TRBV19 to TRBJ1-3, with D tentatively TRBD1 (6 bases). Trimming left V 9 bases short and J 2 bases short, with 14 bases between. The CDR3 spans 14 residues. Germline V gene data show CDR1 as LNHDA and CDR2 as SQIVND (reference sequence). The CDR3 bases are TGTGCCAGCACAACGGGGGCCGCTGGAAACACCATATATTTT. It translates to CASTTGAAGNTIYF.

This clone was recorded a few times. The chain carries TRBV5-1 and TRBJ1-4; maybe TRBD1 (5 bases). This CDR3 has 14 residues. CDR1 and CDR2 (germline): SGHRS, YFSETQ. Trimming took off 3 bases at V and 4 bases at J, with 10 bases between the two ends. This chain's CDR3 is CASSSGRGNEKLFF. DNA for the CDR3: TGCGCCAGCAGCTCGGGGAGGGGTAATGAAAAACTGTTTTTT.

The genes are TRBV21-1 and TRBJ2-5; TRBD1, the table's D call, was not compared with the DNA. TRBV21-1 is a recognized pseudogene. CDR3 length: 17 amino acids. CDR3 coding DNA: TGTGCCAGCAGCAACCCCCCCCTCGGCAGGGGGCGAGAGACCCAGTACTTC. Its translation is CASSNPPLGRGRETQYF.

This clone was counted a few times. This rearrangement joins TRBV12-3 or TRBV12-4 to TRBJ1-4; D is unresolved. This CDR3 is built from 13 residues. The V end was cut by 4 bases, the J end by 4 bases, with 7 bases between. The CDR3 spells CASSSPNNEKLFF. The CDR3 DNA sequence: TGTGCCAGCAGTTCACCGAATAATGAAAAACTGTTTTTT.

This rearrangement joins TRBV28 to TRBJ1-1, with D perhaps TRBD1 (5 bases). V lost 11 bases and J lost 4, with 20 bases in between. CDR1 MDHEN and CDR2 SYDVKM come from the germline V gene. The CDR3 is made up of 14 amino acids. CDR3 in amino acids: CASLNGGSVTEAFF. The CDR3 coding sequence is TGTGCCTCCCTAAATGGGGGGTCGGTCACTGAAGCTTTCTTT.

This chain connects TRBV6-4 to TRBJ2-3; D might be TRBD2 (7 bases). Germline CDR1 is MRHNA and CDR2 is SNTAGT. The CDR3 covers 15 residues. V was cut by 6 bases and J by 0 bases, with 13 bases left in between. CDR3 sequence: CASSEGGVSTDTQYF. The CDR3 bases are TGTGCCAGCAGCGAGGGGGGGGTCAGCACAGATACGCAGTATTTT.

The V gene is TRBV7-3, the J gene TRBJ2-1; TRBD2 agrees at 7 bases. The CDR3 contains 15 residues. V shed 2 bases, J shed 2 bases, and the junction held 3 bases outside the gene matches. The germline V gene has CDR1 SGHTA and CDR2 FQGTGA. This chain's CDR3 is CASSLERGPYNEQFF. The CDR3 bases are TGTGCCAGCAGCTTAGAGCGGGGCCCCTACAATGAGCAGTTCTTC.

The rearrangement links TRBV6-5 to TRBJ1-6, with a tentative D call TRBD1 (6 bases). V was shortened by 7 bases and J by 7 bases, with 17 bases between the two germline ends. The CDR3 is 15 amino acids. The germline V gene has CDR1 MNHEY and CDR2 SVGAGI. The CDR3, as DNA: TGTGCCAGCAATCCAGGGGCCGGGGGGAATTCACCCCTCCACTTT. Protein: CASNPGAGGNSPLHF.

V usage is TRBV6-2 or TRBV6-3 and J usage is TRBJ1-5, with D possibly being TRBD1 (6 bases). This CDR3 comprises 15 residues. V was trimmed by 2 bases and J by 4 bases, leaving 12 bases between them. Per germline, CDR1 MNHEY and CDR2 SVGEGT. This CDR3 reads CASSYRDTGNQPQHF. CDR3 in DNA: TGTGCCAGCAGTTACAGGGACACCGGAAATCAGCCCCAGCATTTT.

The chain carries TRBV6-6 and TRBJ1-5; D is undetermined. The germline V gene has CDR1 MNHNY and CDR2 SVGAGI (reference sequence). V lost 0 bases and J lost 7, with 10 bases in between. The length of the CDR3 is 14 residues. CDR3 in amino acids: CASSYSGGRQPQHF. As DNA, the CDR3 is TGTGCCAGCAGTTACTCGGGTGGCAGGCAGCCCCAGCATTTT.

This clone appeared a single time. The V and J genes are TRBV27 and TRBJ2-7; D gene ambiguous. CDR1 and CDR2 from the germline V gene are MNHEY and SMNVEV (reference sequence). The ends were cut back, 5 bases at V and 3 bases at J, with 5 bases in the middle. The CDR3 has 11 residues. This chain's CDR3 is CASSHGYEQYF. Here the CDR3 DNA reads TGTGCCAGCAGTCACGGCTACGAGCAGTACTTC.

The rearrangement uses TRBV7-2 and TRBJ2-6; possibly TRBD1 for D (6 bases). This CDR3 is 16 amino acids long. Per the germline V gene, CDR1 is SGHTA and CDR2 is FQGNSA. Trimming cost V 7 bases and J 2 bases, with 15 bases left between them. The CDR3 here is CASTTRGIPGANVLTF. CDR3 in DNA: TGTGCCAGCACCACTAGGGGGATCCCTGGGGCCAACGTCCTGACTTTC.

This clone was seen only once. V gene TRBV7-6 combines with J gene TRBJ2-2, with 8 bases matching TRBD2. CDR1 is SGHVS and CDR2 is FNYEAQ in the germline V gene. Unmatched junction bases numbered 2, after V lost 4 bases and J lost 1 base. The CDR3 sequence is 15 residues long. The CDR3 region is CASSSSGGNTGELFF. CDR3 in DNA: TGTGCCAGCAGCTCAAGCGGGGGGAACACCGGGGAGCTGTTTTTT. The whole variable domain, remainder taken from reference TRBV7-6 and TRBJ2-2, is GAGVSQSPRYKVTKRGQDVALRCDPISGHVSLYWYRQALGQGPEFLTYFNYEAQQDKSGLPNDRFSAERPEGSISTLTIQRTEQRDSAMYRCASSSSGGNTGELFFGEGSRLTVL.

The chain carries TRBV7-6 and TRBJ2-1; TRBD1 or TRBD2 may be the D gene (5 bases each). The ends were cut back, 2 bases at V and 1 base at J, with 12 bases in the middle. This CDR3 comprises 16 residues. Germline V gene sequence: CDR1 SGHVS, CDR2 FNYEAQ. In DNA form, the CDR3 reads TGTGCCAGCAGCTTAAGTGTGAGGGGATCCTACAATGAGCAGTTCTTC. Its translation is CASSLSVRGSYNEQFF.